This TCR beta chain comes out of a study of cytomegalovirus exposure and HLA in healthy donors. Study-level information: Genetic ancestry analysis placed 75% to 85% of the 350 to 500 donors that were genotyped in the Caucasian-associated cluster. Notes on the study in general: TCR beta V segments were, for the most part, productive about 87% or about 30% of the time in an earlier analysis. Available immune exposure information covered CMV serostatus only.

Germline assignment: CDR1 SQVTM and CDR2 ANQGSEA. The CDR3 runs to 13 residues. Trimming cost V 3 bases and J 6 bases, with 12 bases left between them. The PCR was carried out with 60 Vbeta primers and 13 Jbeta primers. Assay: immunoSEQ multiplex PCR; the TCRdb copy retains only in-frame clones and omits some. The data hold about 140,000 clones, with 60% to 85% observed a single time. Details on this clone: Antigen unknown.

The J gene is TRBJ2-1, the V gene TRBV29-1, with a possible D match to TRBD1 (6 bases). The sequence was collected from a man between 35 and 55 years old in good health and CMV-seronegative. Sequences were obtained from PBMCs. The CDR3 loop is CSVDRTVGNEQFF. As DNA, the CDR3 is TGCAGCGTTGATAGGACAGTCGGCAATGAGCAGTTCTTC.